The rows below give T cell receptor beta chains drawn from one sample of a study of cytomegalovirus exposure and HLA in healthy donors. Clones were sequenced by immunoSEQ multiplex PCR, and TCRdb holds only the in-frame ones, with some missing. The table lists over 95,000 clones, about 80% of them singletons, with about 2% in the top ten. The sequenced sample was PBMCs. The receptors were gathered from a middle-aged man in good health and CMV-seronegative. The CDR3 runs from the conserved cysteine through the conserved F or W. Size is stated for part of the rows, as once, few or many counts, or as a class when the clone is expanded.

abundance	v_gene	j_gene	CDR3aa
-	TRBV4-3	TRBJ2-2	CASSQDNRVAGELFF
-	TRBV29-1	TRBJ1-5	CSVAGDTGPQHF
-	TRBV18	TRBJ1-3	CASSPRGNTIYF
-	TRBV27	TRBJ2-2	CASSFTENTGELFF
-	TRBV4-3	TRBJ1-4	CASSQHRELANEKLFF
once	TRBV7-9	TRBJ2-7	CASSPRGLAGVKDYEQYF
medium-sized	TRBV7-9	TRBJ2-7	CASSLTGLAYEQYF
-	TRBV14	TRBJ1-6	CASSLGANSPLHF
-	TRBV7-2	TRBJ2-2	CASSLVWTSGSKTGELFF
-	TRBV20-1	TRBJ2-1	CSARRENEQFF
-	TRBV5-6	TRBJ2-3	CASRDRDSYLPDTQYF
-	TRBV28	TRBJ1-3	CASSLQGPGNTIYF
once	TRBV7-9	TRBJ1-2	CASSARQGRNYGYTF
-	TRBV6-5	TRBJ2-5	CASSYSNSGGSDF
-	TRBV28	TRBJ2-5	CARSRETQYF
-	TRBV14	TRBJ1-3	CASSRGGYGNTIYF
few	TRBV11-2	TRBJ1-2	CASSLVESRSYGYTF
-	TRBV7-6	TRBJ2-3	CASSLGWAGGTDTQYF
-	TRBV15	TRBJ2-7	CATSRDRTPSYEQYF
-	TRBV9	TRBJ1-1	CASSPTGGSGTEAFF
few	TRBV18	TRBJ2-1	CASSPPAGGSTYNEQFF
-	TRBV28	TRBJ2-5	CASRGAGQETQYF
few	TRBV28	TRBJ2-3	CASSFRGTDTQYF
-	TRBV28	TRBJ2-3	CASSLSSGLDLTDTQYF
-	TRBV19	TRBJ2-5	CASSIGPAAGGQWETQYF
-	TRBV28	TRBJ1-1	CASSGRTEAFF
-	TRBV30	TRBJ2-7	CAWSPRRDYEQYF
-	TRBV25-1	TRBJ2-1	CASSENRQLYNEQFF
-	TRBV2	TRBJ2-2	CASIGDRVAGELFF
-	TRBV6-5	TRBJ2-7	CASSYQGPSYEQYF
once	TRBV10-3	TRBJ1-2	CAISALETGSGYTF
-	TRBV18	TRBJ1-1	CASSPSGNTEAFF